The entry that follows covers one T cell receptor beta chain sequence. These data originate in a study of blood T cell repertoires in COVID-19. Overall study: Samples came from the United States, Italy and Spain, spanning acute and convalescent COVID-19. T cells, B-cell-depleted T cells, or PBMCs provided the cDNA or gDNA that served as material.

Per the original methods: Researchers report that nucleated cell counts were estimated from reference gene primer amplification. This table comes from immunoSEQ multiplex PCR, and its TCRdb copy is limited to in-frame clones, with some not included. D and trimming come from the DNA, and the V and J calls and clone size come from that table. The table has tens of thousands of clones, roughly four fifths seen once. The CDR3 extends over 12 amino acids. CDR1 is MDHEN, CDR2 SYDVKM, per germline. Sequenced input: peripheral blood. The chain recombines TRBV28 with TRBJ1-2; the match to TRBD1 covers 8 bases. The TCR was taken from a man aged 65-85 years with acute or convalescent COVID-19. CDR3 sequence (DNA): TGTGCAGGGGCAGGGGGCCACTATGGCTACACCTTC. It translates to CAGAGGHYGYTF.